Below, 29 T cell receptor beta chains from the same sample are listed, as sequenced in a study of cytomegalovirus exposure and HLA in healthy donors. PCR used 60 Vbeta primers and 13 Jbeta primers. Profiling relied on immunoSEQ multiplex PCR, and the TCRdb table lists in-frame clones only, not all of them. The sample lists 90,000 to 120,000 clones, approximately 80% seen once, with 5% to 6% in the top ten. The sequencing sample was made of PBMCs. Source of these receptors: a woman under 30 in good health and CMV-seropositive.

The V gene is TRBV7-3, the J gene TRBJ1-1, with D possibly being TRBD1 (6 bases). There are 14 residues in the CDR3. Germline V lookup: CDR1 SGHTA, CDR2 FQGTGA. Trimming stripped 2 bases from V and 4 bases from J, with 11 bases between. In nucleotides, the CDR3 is TGTGCCAGCAGCTTAGGGGGGGCCGGCACTGAAGCTTTCTTT. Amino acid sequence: CASSLGGAGTEAFF.

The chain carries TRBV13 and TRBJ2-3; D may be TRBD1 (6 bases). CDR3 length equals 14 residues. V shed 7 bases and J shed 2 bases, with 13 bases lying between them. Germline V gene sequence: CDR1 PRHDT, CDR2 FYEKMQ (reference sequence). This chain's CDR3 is CASTSGQPTDTQYF. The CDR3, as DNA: TGTGCCAGCACCTCCGGACAGCCCACAGATACGCAGTATTTT.

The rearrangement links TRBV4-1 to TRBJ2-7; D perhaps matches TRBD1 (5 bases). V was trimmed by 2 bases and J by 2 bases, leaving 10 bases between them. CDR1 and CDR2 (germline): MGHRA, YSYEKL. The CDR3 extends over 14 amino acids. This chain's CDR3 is CASSQRVQAYEQYF. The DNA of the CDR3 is TGCGCCAGCAGCCAAAGGGTACAGGCCTACGAGCAGTACTTC.

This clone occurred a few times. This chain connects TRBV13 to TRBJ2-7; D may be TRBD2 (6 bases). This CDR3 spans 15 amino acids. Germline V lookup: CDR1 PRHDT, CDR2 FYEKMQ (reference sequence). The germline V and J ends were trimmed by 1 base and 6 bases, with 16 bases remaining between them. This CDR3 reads CASSLDRGLSSEQYF. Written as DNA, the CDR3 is TGTGCCAGCAGCTTAGATCGCGGACTATCGTCCGAGCAGTACTTC. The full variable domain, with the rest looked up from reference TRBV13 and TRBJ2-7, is AAGVIQSPRHLIKEKRETATLKCYPIPRHDTVYWYQQGPGQDPQFLISFYEKMQSDKGSIPDRFSAQQFSDYHSELNMSSLELGDSALYFCASSLDRGLSSEQYFGPGTRLTVT.

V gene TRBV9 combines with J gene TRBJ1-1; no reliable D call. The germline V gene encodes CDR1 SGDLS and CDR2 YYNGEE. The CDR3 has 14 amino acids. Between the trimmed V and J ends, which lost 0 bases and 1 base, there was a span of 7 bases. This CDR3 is CASSVGVTNTEAFF. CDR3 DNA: TGTGCCAGCAGCGTAGGCGTTACGAACACTGAAGCTTTCTTT. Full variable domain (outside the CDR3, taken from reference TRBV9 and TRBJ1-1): DSGVTQTPKHLITATGQRVTLRCSPRSGDLSVYWYQQSLDQGLQFLIQYYNGEERAKGNILERFSAQQFPDLHSELNLSSLELGDSALYFCASSVGVTNTEAFFGQGTRLTVV.

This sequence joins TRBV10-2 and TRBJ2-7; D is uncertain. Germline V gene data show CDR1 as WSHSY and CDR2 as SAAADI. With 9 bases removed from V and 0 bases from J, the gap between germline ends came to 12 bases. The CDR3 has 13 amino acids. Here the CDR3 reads CASSRPGSYEQYF. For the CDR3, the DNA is TGCGCCAGTAGTCGGCCGGGCTCCTACGAGCAGTACTTC.

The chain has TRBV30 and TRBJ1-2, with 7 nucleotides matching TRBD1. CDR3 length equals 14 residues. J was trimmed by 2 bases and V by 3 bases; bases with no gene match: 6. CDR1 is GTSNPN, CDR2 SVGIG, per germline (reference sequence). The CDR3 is CAWSGGTANYGYTF. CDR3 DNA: TGTGCCTGGAGCGGCGGGACAGCGAACTATGGCTACACCTTC.

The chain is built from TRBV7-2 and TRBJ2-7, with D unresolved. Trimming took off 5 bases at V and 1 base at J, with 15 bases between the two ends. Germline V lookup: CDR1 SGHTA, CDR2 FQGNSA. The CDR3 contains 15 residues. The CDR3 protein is CASSPPQTLSYEQYF. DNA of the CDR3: TGTGCCAGCAGCCCGCCCCAGACTCTTTCCTACGAGCAGTACTTC.

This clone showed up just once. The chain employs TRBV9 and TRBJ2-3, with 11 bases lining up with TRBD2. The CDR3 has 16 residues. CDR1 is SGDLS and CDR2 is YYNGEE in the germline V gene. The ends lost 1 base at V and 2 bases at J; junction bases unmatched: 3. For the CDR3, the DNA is TGTGCCAGCAGCGTAACTAGCGGGAGTCCCACAGATACGCAGTATTTT. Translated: CASSVTSGSPTDTQYF.

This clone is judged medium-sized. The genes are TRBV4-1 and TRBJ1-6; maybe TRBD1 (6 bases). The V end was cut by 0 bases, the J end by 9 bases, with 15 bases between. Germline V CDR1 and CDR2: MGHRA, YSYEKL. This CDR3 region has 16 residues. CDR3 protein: CASSQEGGAGSSPLHF. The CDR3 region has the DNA TGCGCCAGCAGCCAAGAAGGGGGGGCAGGGAGTTCACCCCTCCACTTT.

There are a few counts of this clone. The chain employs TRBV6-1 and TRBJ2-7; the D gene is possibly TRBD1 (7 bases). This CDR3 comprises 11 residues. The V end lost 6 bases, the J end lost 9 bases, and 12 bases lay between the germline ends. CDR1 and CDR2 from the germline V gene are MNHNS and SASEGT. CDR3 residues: CASSGGQTQYF. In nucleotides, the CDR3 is TGTGCCAGCAGCGGGGGACAGACGCAGTACTTC.

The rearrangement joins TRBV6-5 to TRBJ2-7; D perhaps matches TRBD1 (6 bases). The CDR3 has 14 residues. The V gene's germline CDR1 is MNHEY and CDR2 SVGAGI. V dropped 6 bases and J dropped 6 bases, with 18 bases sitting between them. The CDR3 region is CASRIQGAAAEQYF. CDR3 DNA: TGTGCCAGCAGGATACAGGGTGCGGCGGCCGAGCAGTACTTC.

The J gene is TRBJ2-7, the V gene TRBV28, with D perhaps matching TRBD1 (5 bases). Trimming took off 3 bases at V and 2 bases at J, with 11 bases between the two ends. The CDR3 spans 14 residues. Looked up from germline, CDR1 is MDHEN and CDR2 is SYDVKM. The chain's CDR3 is CASSFARDTYEQYF. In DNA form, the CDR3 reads TGTGCCAGCAGTTTTGCCAGGGATACCTACGAGCAGTACTTC.

The CDR3 coding sequence is TGTGCCAGCAGCTCAAGCGGGAGCTCCTACAATGAGCAGTTCTTC. Translated, it gives CASSSSGSSYNEQFF. The chain joins TRBV9 to TRBJ2-1; 8 bases line up with TRBD2. Trimming removed 4 bases from V and 0 bases from J; junction bases left unmatched: 3. Germline V gene data show CDR1 as SGDLS and CDR2 as YYNGEE. The CDR3 runs to 15 residues.

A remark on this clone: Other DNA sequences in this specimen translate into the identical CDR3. This CDR3 reads CASSLGGTGSYEQYF. The CDR3 bases are TGCGCCAGCAGCCTCGGTGGGACAGGGTCCTACGAGCAGTACTTC. This sequence joins TRBV5-1 and TRBJ2-7; 9 bases are shared with TRBD1. The CDR3 is 15 amino acids. J was trimmed by 1 base and V by 4 bases; bases with no gene match: 6. Germline CDR1 reads SGHRS; CDR2 reads YFSETQ.

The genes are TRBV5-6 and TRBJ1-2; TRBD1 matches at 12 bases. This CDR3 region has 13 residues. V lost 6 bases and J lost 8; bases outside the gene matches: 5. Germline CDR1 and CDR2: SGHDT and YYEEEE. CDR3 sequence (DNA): TGTGCCAGCACCTGGGACAGGGGGCTGGGCTACACCTTC. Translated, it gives CASTWDRGLGYTF.

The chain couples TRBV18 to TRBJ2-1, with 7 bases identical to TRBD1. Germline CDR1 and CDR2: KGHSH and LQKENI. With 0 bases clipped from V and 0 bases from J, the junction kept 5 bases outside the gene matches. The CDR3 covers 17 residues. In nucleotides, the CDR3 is TGTGCCAGCTCACCACCACAGGGGTCTGACTCCTACAATGAGCAGTTCTTC. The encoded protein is CASSPPQGSDSYNEQFF.

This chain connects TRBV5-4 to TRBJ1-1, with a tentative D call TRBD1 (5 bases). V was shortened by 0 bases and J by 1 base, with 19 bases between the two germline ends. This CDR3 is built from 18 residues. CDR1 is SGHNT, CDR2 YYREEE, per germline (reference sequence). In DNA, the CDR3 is TGTGCCAGCAGCTTGGCCAACAGGATGACGTTATCGAACACTGAAGCTTTCTTT. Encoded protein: CASSLANRMTLSNTEAFF.

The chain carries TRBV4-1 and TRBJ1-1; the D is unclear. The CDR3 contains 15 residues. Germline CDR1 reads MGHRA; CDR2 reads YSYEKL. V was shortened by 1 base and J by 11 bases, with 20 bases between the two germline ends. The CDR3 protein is CASSQGTAARGMAFF. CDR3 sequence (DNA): TGCGCCAGCAGCCAAGGGACCGCGGCAAGAGGGATGGCTTTCTTT.

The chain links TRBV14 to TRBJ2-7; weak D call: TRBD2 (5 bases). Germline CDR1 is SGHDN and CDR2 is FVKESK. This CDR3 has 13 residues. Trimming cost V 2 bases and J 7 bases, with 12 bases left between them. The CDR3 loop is CASSQYNRGEQYF. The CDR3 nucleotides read TGTGCCAGCAGCCAATATAACCGAGGGGAGCAGTACTTC.

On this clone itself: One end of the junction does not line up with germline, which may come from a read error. CDR3 sequence: CASSQGLAGGNSYNEQFF. As DNA, the CDR3 is TGTGCTAGCAGCCAAGGACTAGCGGGGGGGAACTCCTACAATGAGCAGTTCTTC. This rearrangement joins TRBV7-7 to TRBJ2-1, with 15 bases aligning to TRBD2. The germline V gene encodes CDR1 SSHAT and CDR2 FNYEAQ (reference sequence). The CDR3 spans 18 residues.

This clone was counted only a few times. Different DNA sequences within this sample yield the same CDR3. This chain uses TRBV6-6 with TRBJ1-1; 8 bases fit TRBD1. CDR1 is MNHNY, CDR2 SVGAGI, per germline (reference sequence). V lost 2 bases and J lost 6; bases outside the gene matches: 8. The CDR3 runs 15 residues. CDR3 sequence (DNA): TGTGCCAGCAGTTACCCCCCAGGGGGCGATCCTGAAGCTTTCTTT. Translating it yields CASSYPPGGDPEAFF.

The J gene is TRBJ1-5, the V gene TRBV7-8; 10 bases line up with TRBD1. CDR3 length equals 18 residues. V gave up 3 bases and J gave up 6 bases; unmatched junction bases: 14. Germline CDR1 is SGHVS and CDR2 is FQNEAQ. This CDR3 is CASSFPPWDRGRSQPQHF. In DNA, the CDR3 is TGTGCCAGCAGCTTCCCCCCCTGGGACAGGGGAAGAAGTCAGCCCCAGCATTTT.

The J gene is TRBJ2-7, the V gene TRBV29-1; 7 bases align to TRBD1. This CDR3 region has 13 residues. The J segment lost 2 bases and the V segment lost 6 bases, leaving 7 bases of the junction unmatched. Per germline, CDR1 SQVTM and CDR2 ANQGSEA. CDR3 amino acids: CSVRQGGTYEQYF. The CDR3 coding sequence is TGCAGCGTCCGACAGGGTGGAACCTACGAGCAGTACTTC.

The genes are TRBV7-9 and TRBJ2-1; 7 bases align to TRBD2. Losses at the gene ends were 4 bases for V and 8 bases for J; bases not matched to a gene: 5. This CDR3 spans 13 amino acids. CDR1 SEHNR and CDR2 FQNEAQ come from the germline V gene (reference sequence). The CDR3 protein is CASSSLGGDEQFF. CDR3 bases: TGTGCCAGCAGCTCCCTGGGAGGGGATGAGCAGTTCTTC.

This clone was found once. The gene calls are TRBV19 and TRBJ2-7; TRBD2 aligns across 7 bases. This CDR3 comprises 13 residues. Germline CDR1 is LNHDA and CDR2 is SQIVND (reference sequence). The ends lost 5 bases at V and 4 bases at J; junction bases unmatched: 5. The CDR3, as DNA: TGTGCCAGTAGTCTTAGGGAGGGTTACGAGCAGTACTTC. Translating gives CASSLREGYEQYF.

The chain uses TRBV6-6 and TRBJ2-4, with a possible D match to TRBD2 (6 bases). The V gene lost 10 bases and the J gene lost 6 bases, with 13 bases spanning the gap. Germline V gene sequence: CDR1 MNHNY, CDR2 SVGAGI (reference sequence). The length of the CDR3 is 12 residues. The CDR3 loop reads CATLDSGNIQYF. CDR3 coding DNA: TGTGCCACCCTCGATAGCGGAAACATTCAGTACTTC.

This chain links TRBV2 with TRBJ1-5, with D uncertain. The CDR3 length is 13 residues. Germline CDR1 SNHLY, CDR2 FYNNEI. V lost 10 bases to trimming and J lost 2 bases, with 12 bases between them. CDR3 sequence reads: CATTGGGNQPQHF. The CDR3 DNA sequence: TGTGCCACGACGGGCGGGGGCAATCAGCCCCAGCATTTT.

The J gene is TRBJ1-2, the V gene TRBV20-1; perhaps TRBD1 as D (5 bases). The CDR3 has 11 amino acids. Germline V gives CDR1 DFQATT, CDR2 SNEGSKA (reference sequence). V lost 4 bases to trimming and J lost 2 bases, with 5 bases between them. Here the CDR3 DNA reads TGCAGTGCTACAGGGAACTATGGCTACACCTTC. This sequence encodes CSATGNYGYTF.